A single sample gave rise to the 10 T cell receptor beta chains below, sequenced in a study of blood T cell repertoires in COVID-19. Sequencing was performed with immunoSEQ multiplex PCR; in TCRdb, only in-frame clones are kept and a portion is missing. The sample lists under 250,000 clones; 82% were seen once. Sequenced material: peripheral blood. These receptor sequences come from a woman aged 65 to 85 with acute or convalescent COVID-19.

The CDR3 DNA is TGTGCCAGCAGTTACAAAGGGGGGGTAGATACGCAGTATTTT. Protein: CASSYKGGVDTQYF. The chain links TRBV6-5 to TRBJ2-3; the D gene is possibly TRBD2 (7 bases). There are 14 residues in the CDR3. Germline V gene sequence: CDR1 MNHEY, CDR2 SVGAGI. Between the trimmed V and J ends, which lost 2 bases and 5 bases, there was a span of 11 bases.

This chain uses TRBV5-6 with TRBJ2-7, with D possibly being TRBD1 (7 bases). V gave up 0 bases and J gave up 7 bases, with 14 bases separating them. This CDR3 region has 14 residues. Germline lookup yields CDR1 SGHDT and CDR2 YYEEEE. The CDR3 is CASSLGQGGWEQYF. CDR3 DNA: TGTGCCAGCAGCTTGGGACAGGGAGGATGGGAGCAGTACTTC. Complete variable domain (other parts from reference TRBV5-6 and TRBJ2-7): DAGVTQSPTHLIKTRGQQVTLRCSPKSGHDTVSWYQQALGQGPQFIFQYYEEEERQRGNFPDRFSGHQFPNYSSELNVNALLLGDSALYLCASSLGQGGWEQYFGPGTRLTVT.

The chain carries TRBV20-1 and TRBJ1-5; 8 nucleotides match TRBD1. The V gene's germline CDR1 is DFQATT and CDR2 SNEGSKA (reference sequence). The CDR3 is 14 amino acids. Trimming removed 3 bases from V and 2 bases from J; junction bases left unmatched: 3. The CDR3 DNA reads TGCAGTGCTAGTGAGACAGGGGGCAATCAGCCCCAGCATTTT. Its translation: CSASETGGNQPQHF.

The chain uses TRBV4-1 and TRBJ1-2; 7 nucleotides line up with TRBD1. Germline V gene sequence: CDR1 MGHRA, CDR2 YSYEKL. Trimming at V came to 0 bases and at J to 1 base, leaving 5 bases not matched to a gene. The CDR3 contains 16 residues. CDR3 DNA: TGCGCCAGCAGCCAAGACCCGGGACAGAGTAACTATGGCTACACCTTC. It specifies CASSQDPGQSNYGYTF.

This sequence joins TRBV3-1 (or the pseudogene TRBV3-2) and TRBJ2-7, with 9 bases aligning to TRBD1. V was clipped by 4 bases and J by 5 bases; unmatched bases: 9. Germline V gene sequence: CDR1 LGHDT, CDR2 YNNKEL (reference sequence). The CDR3 runs to 15 residues. DNA for the CDR3: TGTGCCAGCAGCCGGACTAGGGACAGGGACCACGAGCAGTACTTC. Translating it yields CASSRTRDRDHEQYF.

This clone appeared a single time. The chain recombines TRBV12-5 with TRBJ2-3; maybe TRBD1 (5 bases). CDR3 length: 14 amino acids. Germline values: CDR1 LGHNT, CDR2 FRNRAP. Trimming shortened V by 1 base and J by 2 bases, and 7 bases separated the two germline ends. CDR3 region: CASGLGQFTDTQYF. CDR3 bases: TGTGCTAGTGGTTTGGGACAGTTCACAGATACGCAGTATTTT.

The rearrangement joins TRBV11-3 to TRBJ1-3, with TRBD1 matching over 7 bases. Trimming took 5 bases from V and 0 from J; bases not matched to a gene: 4. The CDR3 has 15 residues. Germline CDR1 SGHNT, CDR2 YENEEA. The CDR3 spells CASSRDSLSGNTIYF. CDR3 nucleotide sequence: TGTGCCAGCAGCCGGGACAGCCTCTCTGGAAACACCATATATTTT.

The chain couples TRBV3-1 (or the pseudogene TRBV3-2) to TRBJ1-2, with 7 positions matching TRBD1. Trimming took 4 bases from V and 4 from J; bases not matched to a gene: 6. Germline loops: CDR1 LGHDT, CDR2 YNNKEL (reference sequence). This CDR3 is built from 14 residues. CDR3 DNA sequence: TGTGCCAGCAGCCGAGAGGGGGCCAGCTATGGCTACACCTTC. This codes for CASSREGASYGYTF.

The rearrangement links TRBV7-9 to TRBJ1-1; TRBD1 is a possible D gene (6 bases). Germline V gives CDR1 SEHNR, CDR2 FQNEAQ (reference sequence). The CDR3 covers 14 residues. The germline V and J ends were trimmed by 5 bases and 1 base, with 11 bases remaining between them. This CDR3 reads CASSPRTANTEAFF. The CDR3 coding sequence is TGTGCCAGCAGCCCTCGGACAGCGAACACTGAAGCTTTCTTT. The variable domain in full, with the rest retrieved from reference TRBV7-9 and TRBJ1-1, is DTGVSQNPRHKITKRGQNVTFRCDPISEHNRLYWYRQTLGQGPEFLTYFQNEAQLEKSRLLSDRFSAERPKGSFSTLEIQRTEQGDSAMYLCASSPRTANTEAFFGQGTRLTVV.

The chain carries TRBV6-1 and TRBJ2-3; 9 nucleotides line up with TRBD2. Germline V CDR1 and CDR2: MNHNS, SASEGT. CDR3 length equals 18 residues. The V and J ends lost 2 bases and 2 bases, in that order; junction bases with no gene match: 11. CDR3 sequence (DNA): TGTGCCAGCAGTGAACGGGGAGAAGCGGGGGGTTTCACAGATACGCAGTATTTT. Its translation is CASSERGEAGGFTDTQYF.